Listed below are T cell receptor beta chains from one sample, sequenced in a study of blood T cell repertoires in COVID-19. Here immunoSEQ multiplex PCR was the method, and the copy in TCRdb shows in-frame clones only, minus some. The table has about 360,000 clones, roughly four fifths seen once. The specimen sequenced was peripheral blood. These receptors were taken from a human donor with acute or convalescent COVID-19. The donor label of this sample is uncertain. Each CDR3 is given with its conserved first and last residue. The D gene is left open where the match is weak. Clone size is not always given. Where it is, it says once, few, many or a class for expanded clones.

>TRBV6-5|-|TRBJ1-1|-
TGTGCCAGCAGCCATGACGTGGGGGGAGCTTTCTTT
CASSHDVGGAFF
>TRBV30|-|TRBJ1-2|-
TGTGCCTGGAGAAAAAATAGGTCGGGTGGCTACACCTTC
CAWRKNRSGGYTF
>TRBV3-1/TRBV3-2|-|TRBJ1-1|-
TGTGCCAGCAGCCCCCTCTTAAACACTGAAGCTTTCTTT
CASSPLLNTEAFF
>TRBV5-6|-|TRBJ2-5|-
TGTGCCAGCAGCTTTCAGGTAGAGACCCAGTACTTC
CASSFQVETQYF
>TRBV4-1|-|TRBJ1-1|TRBD1
TGCGCCAGCAGCCACGGACAGGGGGCGAGGACTGAAGCTTTCTTT
CASSHGQGARTEAFF
>TRBV3-1/TRBV3-2|-|TRBJ2-5|-
TGTGCCAGCAGCCAAGGCTTCTCTCTCCGCGGGCAAGAGACCCAGTACTTC
CASSQGFSLRGQETQYF
>TRBV3-1/TRBV3-2|-|TRBJ1-5|-
TGTGCCAGCAGCCTCAGCGGAGCTAGCAATCAGCCCCAGCATTTT
CASSLSGASNQPQHF
>TRBV6-1|-|TRBJ2-3|-
TGTGCCAGCAGTGAAGTAGCCCAAGATACGCAGTATTTT
CASSEVAQDTQYF
>TRBV6-6|-|TRBJ2-7|TRBD1
TGTGCCAGCAGTTACTCTCCGGGACAGGGGGCGCAAGAGCAGTACTTC
CASSYSPGQGAQEQYF
>TRBV6-6|-|TRBJ1-4|TRBD1
TGTGCCAGCAAGTTAACAGGGGTGAGGGTTAATGAAAAACTGTTTTTT
CASKLTGVRVNEKLFF
>TRBV28|-|TRBJ1-2|TRBD1
TGTGCCAGCAGTACCGGGACAGCATACTATGGCTACACCTTC
CASSTGTAYYGYTF
>TRBV18|-|TRBJ1-1|-
TGTGCCAGCTCACCACCGCCGGGGAGCCCTGAAGCTTTCTTT
CASSPPPGSPEAFF
>TRBV2|-|TRBJ1-2|-
TGTGCCAGCAGTGAAGCTGGGGGCGGCAGTCCTGGAGGCTACACCTTC
CASSEAGGGSPGGYTF
>TRBV9|-|TRBJ1-1|-
TGTGCCAGCAGCGTAACTTCCTATAGGAACACTGAAGCTTTCTTT
CASSVTSYRNTEAFF
>TRBV15|-|TRBJ2-7|-
TGTGCCACCAGCAGTTTCGGTAGCTCCTACGAGCAGTACTTC
CATSSFGSSYEQYF
>TRBV10-3|-|TRBJ2-7|TRBD1
TGTGCCATCAGTGCTCAGGGGGCCTCGAGAGAGCAGTACTTC
CAISAQGASREQYF
>TRBV29-1|-|TRBJ1-1|TRBD1
TGCAGCGCCAAAACAGGGGGCGCAGGCACTGAAGCTTTCTTT
CSAKTGGAGTEAFF
>TRBV28|-|TRBJ2-5|-
TGTGCCAGCAGCCCACCCGACCCCGGGGGAAAGACCCAGTACTTC
CASSPPDPGGKTQYF
>TRBV5-1|-|TRBJ1-1|TRBD1
TGCGCCAGCAGCTCAGCGACAGGGGGTATCAACACTGAAGCTTTCTTT
CASSSATGGINTEAFF
>TRBV10-3|few|TRBJ2-5|-
TGTGCCATCAGTGGGTTACTACGGGGAGAGACCCAGTACTTC
CAISGLLRGETQYF
>TRBV14|-|TRBJ2-7|-
TGTGCCAGCAGCCAAGTTCGAGTCCACGAGCAGTACTTC
CASSQVRVHEQYF
>TRBV5-5|-|TRBJ1-2|-
TGTGCCAGCAGCGCGGATACAGGGTACTATGGCTACACCTTC
CASSADTGYYGYTF
>TRBV27|-|TRBJ1-4|TRBD1
TGTGCCAGCAGTAGACGGGACAGGGAAGGTGAAAAACTGTTTTTT
CASSRRDREGEKLFF
>TRBV12-3/TRBV12-4|-|TRBJ1-1|-
TGTGCCAGCACAAGCAGGGAAAACACTGAAGCTTTCTTT
CASTSRENTEAFF
>TRBV7-9|-|TRBJ2-3|TRBD2
TGTGCCAGCAGCTTAGGTGAGCGGGGTCTGAACACAGATACGCAGTATTTT
CASSLGERGLNTDTQYF
>TRBV29-1|-|TRBJ2-2|-
TGCAGCGTCGACAGGTTCAACACCGGGGAGCTGTTTTTT
CSVDRFNTGELFF
>TRBV7-9|-|TRBJ2-3|-
TGTGCCAGCAGCACTTGGGGCCAGAGCACAGATACGCAGTATTTT
CASSTWGQSTDTQYF
>TRBV30|few|TRBJ1-1|TRBD1
TGTGCCTGGAACCTGGGACAGGTGAACACTGAAGCTTTCTTT
CAWNLGQVNTEAFF
>TRBV12-3/TRBV12-4|-|TRBJ1-5|-
TGTGCCAGCAGTTTCGGCGGACAGCCCCAGCATTTT
CASSFGGQPQHF
>TRBV9|once|TRBJ1-3|-
TGTGCCAGCAGCGTAGGTTTGGCGCGGGGAAACACCATATATTTT
CASSVGLARGNTIYF
>TRBV28|-|TRBJ1-1|-
TGTGCCAGCAGCCCGCCTGGAAATGGGGCGTTCAGAGCTTTCTTT
CASSPPGNGAFRAFF
>TRBV11-3|-|TRBJ2-3|TRBD1
TGTGCCAGCAGCTCGCAGACAGGGGGCGTAGATACGCAGTATTTT
CASSSQTGGVDTQYF
>TRBV30|-|TRBJ1-5|-
TGTGCCTGGGATACAGGGAGTGAAGGTCAGCCCCAGCATTTT
CAWDTGSEGQPQHF